One and the same sample provided the 23 T cell receptor beta chains below, sequenced in a study of OX40 agonist ivuxolimab in advanced cancers. Measured with immunoSEQ multiplex PCR; TCRdb has only the in-frame clones, and not every one. The table includes about 86,000 clones, roughly 85% detected once. Source: CD4+ or CD8+ T cells sorted from blood, taken in a trial of the OX40 agonist ivuxolimab. These receptors all come from an adult with an advanced solid tumor such as melanoma, head and neck, liver or kidney cancer.

This chain uses TRBV19 with TRBJ2-3, with TRBD2 matching over 8 bases. The CDR3 has 17 residues. V dropped 7 bases and J dropped 3; count of bases not matched to a gene: 15. Germline V gene data show CDR1 as LNHDA and CDR2 as SQIVND (reference sequence). The CDR3 is CASNPQGAGGWTDTQYF. The CDR3, as DNA: TGTGCCAGTAACCCCCAAGGGGCGGGAGGATGGACAGATACGCAGTATTTT.

The V and J genes are TRBV5-5 and TRBJ2-1; tentatively, D is TRBD1 or TRBD2 (5 bases each). Germline values: CDR1 SGHKS, CDR2 YYEKEE (reference sequence). Deletions cut 2 bases from V and 10 bases from J, with 16 bases between. The CDR3 covers 14 residues. The CDR3 loop reads CASSFGTAGGEQFF. CDR3 in DNA: TGTGCCAGCAGCTTCGGGACGGCCGGTGGAGAGCAGTTCTTC. The full variable domain, in which reference TRBV5-5 and TRBJ2-1 provide the parts outside the CDR3, is DAGVTQSPTHLIKTRGQQVTLRCSPISGHKSVSWYQQVLGQGPQFIFQYYEKEERGRGNFPDRFSARQFPNYSSELNVNALLLGDSALYLCASSFGTAGGEQFFGPGTRLTVL.

The CDR3 sequence: CASSSGQVFGYTF. The CDR3 nucleotides read TGTGCCAGCAGCTCCGGACAGGTTTTTGGCTACACCTTC. The chain combines TRBV7-2 with TRBJ1-2, with 7 bases fitting TRBD1. Losses at the gene ends were 4 bases for V and 7 bases for J; bases not matched to a gene: 6. CDR1 and CDR2 from the germline V gene are SGHTA and FQGNSA. The CDR3 covers 13 residues.

This clone was detected once. V is TRBV7-2 and J is TRBJ1-2, with D hard to call. Trimming took off 2 bases at V and 4 bases at J, with 5 bases between the two ends. The germline CDR1 and CDR2 sequences are SGHTA and FQGNSA. The CDR3 totals 12 residues. The CDR3 DNA follows: TGTGCCAGCAGCTTATCGTCCTATGGCTACACCTTC. Translating it yields CASSLSSYGYTF. Using reference TRBV7-2 and TRBJ1-2 for the parts outside the CDR3, the full variable domain is GAGVSQSPSNKVTEKGKDVELRCDPISGHTALYWYRQSLGQGLEFLIYFQGNSAPDKSGLPSDRFSAERTGGSVSTLTIQRTQQEDSAVYLCASSLSSYGYTFGSGTRLTVV.

V is TRBV7-3 and J is TRBJ1-2; tentatively, D is TRBD1 (6 bases). Trimming took off 5 bases at V and 8 bases at J, with 15 bases between the two ends. CDR3 size: 13 residues. The V gene's germline CDR1 is SGHTA and CDR2 FQGTGA. The CDR3 region has the DNA TGTGCCAGCAGCCCCCGAGCGGGGGCAGGCTACACCTTC. This translates into CASSPRAGAGYTF.

This chain uses TRBV11-2 with TRBJ2-7, with a tentative D call TRBD1 (6 bases). Germline lookup yields CDR1 SGHAT and CDR2 FQNNGV. V lost 5 bases, J lost 2 bases, and 13 bases lay in between. CDR3 length: 14 amino acids. CDR3 residues: CASSASRGPYEQYF. The CDR3 DNA reads TGTGCCAGCAGCGCAAGCAGGGGCCCCTACGAGCAGTACTTC.

V is TRBV4-3 and J is TRBJ2-2; D perhaps matches TRBD1 (7 bases). Germline assignment: CDR1 LGHNA and CDR2 YSLEER. CDR3 length: 16 amino acids. V was clipped by 4 bases and J by 6 bases, with 18 bases between them. The CDR3 spells CASSLEGAEGAGELFF. The CDR3 nucleotides are TGCGCCAGCAGCCTAGAGGGGGCGGAGGGGGCCGGGGAGCTGTTTTTT.

V gene TRBV6-1 combines with J gene TRBJ2-7, with 7 bases that match TRBD1. The CDR3 sequence is 14 residues long. Germline-derived CDR1 and CDR2 are MNHNS and SASEGT. Losses at the gene ends were 8 bases for V and 5 bases for J; bases not matched to a gene: 12. The chain's CDR3 is CASVNAAGGNEQYF. CDR3 DNA sequence: TGTGCCAGCGTAAACGCGGCAGGGGGAAACGAGCAGTACTTC.

The chain employs TRBV27 and TRBJ2-1, with 8 bases that match TRBD2. The germline V gene encodes CDR1 MNHEY and CDR2 SMNVEV (reference sequence). The trim removed 6 bases at V and 8 bases at J, leaving 9 bases unmatched. The CDR3 contains 14 residues. CDR3 nucleotides: TGTGCCAGCAGGCCGTTTAGCGGGACCGATGAGCAGTTCTTC. Encoded protein: CASRPFSGTDEQFF.

This clone was found once. The V call is TRBV4-1, the J call TRBJ1-1; D is uncertain. The CDR3 is 14 amino acids. The V gene's germline CDR1 is MGHRA and CDR2 YSYEKL. V gave up 1 base and J gave up 6 bases, with 12 bases separating them. CDR3 sequence reads: CASSQAQRRPEAFF. In DNA form, the CDR3 reads TGCGCCAGCAGCCAAGCTCAGAGGAGACCTGAAGCTTTCTTT.

The CDR3 region has the DNA TGTGCCAGCAGCTTCTCTCAGGGGAACTATGGCTACACCTTC. The encoded protein is CASSFSQGNYGYTF. The rearrangement joins TRBV7-3 to TRBJ1-2, with a tentative D call TRBD1 (6 bases). Germline CDR1 is SGHTA and CDR2 is FQGTGA. Trimming removed 3 bases from V and 2 bases from J, with 10 bases in between. The CDR3 has 14 amino acids.

As DNA, the CDR3 is TGTGCCAGCAGTGTTTTGGACAGGGGGGAAAAACTGTTTTTT. The encoded protein is CASSVLDRGEKLFF. The chain joins TRBV2 to TRBJ1-4; 10 bases agree with TRBD1. The CDR3 is 14 amino acids. CDR1 SNHLY and CDR2 FYNNEI come from the germline V gene. J lost 8 bases, V lost 4 bases, and 4 bases had no gene match.

The gene calls are TRBV7-9 and TRBJ1-3; D gene ambiguous. V lost 4 bases, J lost 7 bases, and 14 bases lay in between. This CDR3 has 14 amino acids. CDR1 and CDR2 (germline): SEHNR, FQNEAQ (reference sequence). In nucleotides, the CDR3 is TGTGCCAGCAGCTCCCCCGGAATGGGGAACACCATATATTTT. Translation: CASSSPGMGNTIYF.

This clone is a singleton in its sample. The germline gene is not matched at one end of the junction; a read error may be the cause. The chain uses TRBV7-9 and TRBJ2-3, with D uncertain. In germline, CDR1 is SEHNR, CDR2 FQNEAQ (reference sequence). The CDR3 has 14 amino acids. CDR3 nucleotide sequence: TGTGCCAGCAGCCCCCCCTCCCCGGACCCGACGCTGCGGTTT. It translates to CASSPPSPDPTLRF.

The chain combines TRBV6-5 with TRBJ2-7, with a possible D match to TRBD1 (6 bases). Trimming took off 5 bases at V and 4 bases at J, with 15 bases between the two ends. Germline assignment: CDR1 MNHEY and CDR2 SVGAGI. The CDR3 is made up of 14 amino acids. For the CDR3, the DNA is TGTGCCAGCAGTATCCATCAGGACAGTTACGAGCAGTACTTC. It codes for CASSIHQDSYEQYF.

The chain recombines TRBV30 with TRBJ2-1; no clear D. V gave up 4 bases and J gave up 4 bases, with 17 bases separating them. CDR1 GTSNPN and CDR2 SVGIG come from the germline V gene (reference sequence). This CDR3 is 15 amino acids long. CDR3 DNA sequence: TGTGCCTGGACCAAAGCCCAGGCGAAATACAATGAGCAGTTCTTC. It encodes CAWTKAQAKYNEQFF.

The chain joins TRBV19 to TRBJ2-7; 12 bases are a match to TRBD1. Trimming took 5 bases from V and 4 from J; bases not matched to a gene: 6. The CDR3 contains 15 residues. Germline-derived CDR1 and CDR2 are LNHDA and SQIVND (reference sequence). The CDR3 is CASSWGGQGAYEQYF. The CDR3 region has the DNA TGTGCCAGTAGTTGGGGGGGACAGGGGGCTTACGAGCAGTACTTC.

V is TRBV28 and J is TRBJ2-3; D ambiguous. The CDR3 runs to 12 residues. V shed 9 bases and J shed 2 bases, with 9 bases lying between them. Germline CDR1 MDHEN, CDR2 SYDVKM. CDR3 in amino acids: CASGIVTDTQYF. In DNA, the CDR3 is TGTGCCAGTGGCATTGTCACAGATACGCAGTATTTT.

The chain has TRBV5-4 and TRBJ2-5; the D gene is possibly TRBD1 (5 bases). V was cut by 0 bases and J by 7 bases, with 13 bases left in between. The germline V gene has CDR1 SGHNT and CDR2 YYREEE (reference sequence). The CDR3 totals 14 residues. In nucleotides, the CDR3 is TGTGCCAGCAGCTTGGACAGGTTCCCAGGGACCCAGTACTTC. Its protein is CASSLDRFPGTQYF.

The chain combines TRBV5-5 with TRBJ1-1; possible D gene TRBD1, 5 bases. The CDR3 contains 16 residues. V was clipped by 4 bases and J by 5 bases, with 21 bases between them. Germline CDR1 and CDR2: SGHKS and YYEKEE (reference sequence). CDR3 DNA sequence: TGTGCCAGCAGCCCTGACAGAAACCCCGGGGGAACTGAAGCTTTCTTT. It translates to CASSPDRNPGGTEAFF.

V usage is TRBV15 and J usage is TRBJ2-4; D is tentatively TRBD1 or TRBD2 (5 bases each). Per the germline V gene, CDR1 is LNHNV and CDR2 is YYDKDF (reference sequence). The CDR3 covers 17 residues. Trimming removed 0 bases at V and 6 bases at J, with 18 bases between. For the CDR3, the DNA is TGTGCCACCAGCAGAGATCTGGGACCACCTCGGGGAAACATTCAGTACTTC. Translating gives CATSRDLGPPRGNIQYF.

V gene TRBV5-1 combines with J gene TRBJ2-6; D unresolved. V was trimmed by 5 bases and J by 0 bases, leaving 6 bases between them. Per the germline V gene, CDR1 is SGHRS and CDR2 is YFSETQ. The CDR3 is made up of 14 amino acids. CDR3 in DNA: TGCGCCAGCAGTTCGCGCTCTGGGGCCAACGTCCTGACTTTC. Protein: CASSSRSGANVLTF.

This chain joins TRBV5-1 and TRBJ1-1; D unclear. This CDR3 comprises 14 residues. Germline V gene sequence: CDR1 SGHRS, CDR2 YFSETQ. Trimming pared 1 base from V and 0 bases from J, leaving 7 bases between. Here the CDR3 DNA reads TGCGCCAGCAGCTTGCAAACAATGAACACTGAAGCTTTCTTT. Its protein product is CASSLQTMNTEAFF.